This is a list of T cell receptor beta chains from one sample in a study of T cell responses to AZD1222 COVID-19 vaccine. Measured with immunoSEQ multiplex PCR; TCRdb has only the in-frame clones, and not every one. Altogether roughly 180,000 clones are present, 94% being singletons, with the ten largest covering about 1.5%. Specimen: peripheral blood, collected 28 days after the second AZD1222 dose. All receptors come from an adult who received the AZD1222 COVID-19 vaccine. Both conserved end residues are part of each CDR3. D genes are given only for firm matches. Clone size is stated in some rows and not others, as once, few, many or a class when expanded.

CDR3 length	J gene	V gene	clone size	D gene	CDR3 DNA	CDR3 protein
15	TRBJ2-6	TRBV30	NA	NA	TGTGCCTGGGGACGATACAGCTCTGGGGCCAACGTCCTGACTTTC	CAWGRYSSGANVLTF
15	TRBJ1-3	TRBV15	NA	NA	TGTGCCACCAGCAGAGAACTGGGCTCTGGAAACACCATATATTTT	CATSRELGSGNTIYF
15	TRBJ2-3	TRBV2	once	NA	TGTGCCAGCAGTGGGAACCGCCCAAGCACAGATACGCAGTATTTT	CASSGNRPSTDTQYF
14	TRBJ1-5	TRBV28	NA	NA	TGTGCCAGCAGTTTAATCCTGGTCAATCAGCCCCAGCATTTT	CASSLILVNQPQHF
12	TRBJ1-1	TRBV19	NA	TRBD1	TGTGCCAGTCTTAGACAGGGCTACGAAGCTTTCTTT	CASLRQGYEAFF
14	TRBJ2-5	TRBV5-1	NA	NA	TGCGCCAGCAGCAAGGTTGGGATGCAAGAGACCCAGTACTTC	CASSKVGMQETQYF
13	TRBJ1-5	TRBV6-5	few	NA	TGTGCCAGCAGTCCGGAAGCCCATCAGCCCCAGCATTTT	CASSPEAHQPQHF
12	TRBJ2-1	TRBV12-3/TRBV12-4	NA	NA	TGTGCCAGCAGTTTTACTCTGAATGAGCAGTTCTTC	CASSFTLNEQFF
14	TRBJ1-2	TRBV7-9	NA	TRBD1	TGTGCCAGCAGCTCGGACAGGGGCTTCTATGGCTACACCTTC	CASSSDRGFYGYTF
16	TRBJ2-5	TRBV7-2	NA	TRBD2	TGTGCCAGCAGCTCCCTAGCGGGGGGGTATCAAGAGACCCAGTACTTC	CASSSLAGGYQETQYF
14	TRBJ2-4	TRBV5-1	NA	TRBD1	TGCGCCAGCAGCGATCCGACAGGGGAAAACATTCAGTACTTC	CASSDPTGENIQYF
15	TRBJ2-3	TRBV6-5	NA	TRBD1	TGTGCCAGCAGTTACTCGGGACAGGGACTCGGTACGCAGTATTTT	CASSYSGQGLGTQYF
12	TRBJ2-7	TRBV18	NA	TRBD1	TGTGCCAGCTCACCCGACAGGGACGAGCAGTACTTC	CASSPDRDEQYF
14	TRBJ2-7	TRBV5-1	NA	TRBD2	TGCGCCAGTCAGAGCGGGGCGCTCTCCTACGAGCAGTACTTC	CASQSGALSYEQYF
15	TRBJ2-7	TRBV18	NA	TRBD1	TGTGCCAGCTCACCACTAGGACAGGGGGTCGACGAGCAGTACTTC	CASSPLGQGVDEQYF
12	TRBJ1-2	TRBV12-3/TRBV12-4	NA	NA	TGTGCCAACCTCGATCAGGACTATGGCTACACCTTC	CANLDQDYGYTF
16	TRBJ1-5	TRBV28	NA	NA	TGTGCCAGCAGTTTATACTTCCAGGCCAATTATCAGCCCCAGCATTTT	CASSLYFQANYQPQHF
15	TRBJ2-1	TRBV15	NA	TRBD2	TGTGCCACCAGCAGAGCAGCGGGAGGGTACAATGAGCAGTTCTTC	CATSRAAGGYNEQFF
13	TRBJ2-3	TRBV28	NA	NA	TGTGCCAGCACCATTAGGGGGACAGATACGCAGTATTTT	CASTIRGTDTQYF
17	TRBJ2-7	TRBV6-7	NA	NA	TGTGCCAGCAGTTACTACGCCCTCACGGGACGGCCCTACGAGCAGTACTTC	CASSYYALTGRPYEQYF
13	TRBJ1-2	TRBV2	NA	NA	TGTGCCACCGGACAGTCTCCTAACTATGGCTACACCTTC	CATGQSPNYGYTF
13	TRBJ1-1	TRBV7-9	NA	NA	TGTGCCAGCAGCTTACAGGGCCAGGAAGAAGCTTTCTTT	CASSLQGQEEAFF
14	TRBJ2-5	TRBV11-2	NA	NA	TGTGCCAGCAGCTTAGGGCGGAACCAAGAGACCCAGTACTTC	CASSLGRNQETQYF
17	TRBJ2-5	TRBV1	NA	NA	TGCACCAGCAGCCAAGATCTTCCCGGGACTAGTCTGGTTCCCCAGTACTTC	CTSSQDLPGTSLVPQYF
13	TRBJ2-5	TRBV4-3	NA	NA	TGCGCCAGCAGCCAAGGACTGCGGGAGACCCAGTACTTC	CASSQGLRETQYF
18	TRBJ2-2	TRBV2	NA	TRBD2	TGTGCCAGAGAGAAGGGACTAGCGGGAGTACCGAACACCGGGGAGCTGTTTTTT	CAREKGLAGVPNTGELFF
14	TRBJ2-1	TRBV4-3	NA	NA	TGCGCCAGCAGCCCCCTTGGGTTCGTAGATGAGCAGTTCTTC	CASSPLGFVDEQFF
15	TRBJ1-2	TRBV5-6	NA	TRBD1	TGTGCCAGCAGCTTGGCCGGGGCAGGGGGAGTTGGCTACACCTTC	CASSLAGAGGVGYTF
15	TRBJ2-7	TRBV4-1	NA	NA	TGCGCCAGCAGCCGCTCGATCCAAGTCGTCTACGAGCAGTACTTC	CASSRSIQVVYEQYF
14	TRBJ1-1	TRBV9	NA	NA	TGTGCCAGCAGCGTTGGACAGATGAACACTGAAGCTTTCTTT	CASSVGQMNTEAFF
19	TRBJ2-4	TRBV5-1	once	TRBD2	TGCGCCAGCAGCTTGTCGGCCGGACTAGCGCCGATAGCCAAAAACATTCAGTACTTC	CASSLSAGLAPIAKNIQYF
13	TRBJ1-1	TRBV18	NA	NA	TGTGCCAGCTCCGACGGGGGGAACACTGAAGCTTTCTTT	CASSDGGNTEAFF
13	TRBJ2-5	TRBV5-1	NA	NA	TGCGCCAGCAGCTTGGGGGTGGGCGAGACCCAGTACTTC	CASSLGVGETQYF
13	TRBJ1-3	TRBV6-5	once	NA	TGTGCCAGCAGTCCGCCGGGACGGGACACCATATATTTT	CASSPPGRDTIYF
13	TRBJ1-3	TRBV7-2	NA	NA	TGTGCCAGCAGCCCTTCCTCTGGAAACACCATATATTTT	CASSPSSGNTIYF
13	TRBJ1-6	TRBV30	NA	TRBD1	TGTGCCTGGAGTACAGGGGGGACTTCACCCCTCCACTTT	CAWSTGGTSPLHF
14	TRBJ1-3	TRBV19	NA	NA	TGTGCCAGTAGTACCCGGGGAAATGGAAACACCATATATTTT	CASSTRGNGNTIYF
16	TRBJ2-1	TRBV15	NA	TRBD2	TGTGCCACCAGCAGAGCTACAGCGGGAGTATCGAATGAGCAGTTCTTC	CATSRATAGVSNEQFF
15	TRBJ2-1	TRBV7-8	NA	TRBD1	TGTGCCAGCAGCACGGGGACAGGGGTTAACAATGAGCAGTTCTTC	CASSTGTGVNNEQFF
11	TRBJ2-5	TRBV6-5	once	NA	TGTGCCAGCAGTTATCTTGAGGCCCAGTACTTC	CASSYLEAQYF
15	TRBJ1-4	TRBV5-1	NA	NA	TGCGCCAGCAGCTTGGTCTCGCAGGGTGAGGAAAAACTGTTTTTT	CASSLVSQGEEKLFF
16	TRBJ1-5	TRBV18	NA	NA	TGTGCCAGCTCACCTCTGTTCAGGGCGGGCAATCAGCCCCAGCATTTT	CASSPLFRAGNQPQHF